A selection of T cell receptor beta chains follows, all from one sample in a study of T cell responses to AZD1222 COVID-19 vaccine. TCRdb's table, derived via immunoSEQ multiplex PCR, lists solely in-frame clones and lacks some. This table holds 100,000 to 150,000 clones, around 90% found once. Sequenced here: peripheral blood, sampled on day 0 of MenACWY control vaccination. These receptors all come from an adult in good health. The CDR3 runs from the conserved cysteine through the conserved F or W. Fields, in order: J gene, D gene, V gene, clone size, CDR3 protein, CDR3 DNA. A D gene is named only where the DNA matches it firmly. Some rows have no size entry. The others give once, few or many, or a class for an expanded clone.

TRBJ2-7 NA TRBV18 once CASSLASVPEQYF TGTGCCAGCTCACTGGCGTCTGTTCCCGAGCAGTACTTC
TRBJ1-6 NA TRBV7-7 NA CASSLDSRFSGRYNSPLHF TGTGCCAGCAGCTTAGATAGTAGATTTTCGGGACGGTATAATTCACCCCTCCACTTT
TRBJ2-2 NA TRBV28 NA CASSPLKGVPGELFF TGTGCCAGCAGCCCCCTTAAGGGGGTCCCCGGGGAGCTGTTTTTT
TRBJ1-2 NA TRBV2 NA CASSERHGYTF TGTGCCAGCAGTGAGAGGCATGGCTACACCTTC
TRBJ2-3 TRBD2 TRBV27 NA CASSPRTSGGTDTQYF TGTGCCAGCAGTCCCCGGACTAGCGGGGGCACAGATACGCAGTATTTT
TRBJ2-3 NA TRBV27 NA CASRFSGTDTQYF TGTGCCAGCAGGTTCAGCGGCACAGATACGCAGTATTTT
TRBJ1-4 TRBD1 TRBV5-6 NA CASSSGQGGEKLFF TGTGCCAGCAGCTCGGGACAGGGTGGGGAAAAACTGTTTTTT
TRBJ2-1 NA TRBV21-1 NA CASSNAWGTDTYNEQFF TGTGCCAGCAGCAACGCTTGGGGGACAGACACCTACAATGAGCAGTTCTTC
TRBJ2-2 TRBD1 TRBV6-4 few CASSDPGQGRTGELFF TGTGCCAGCAGTGACCCGGGACAGGGACGCACCGGGGAGCTGTTTTTT
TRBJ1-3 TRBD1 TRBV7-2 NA CASTGKGQGGNTIYF TGTGCCAGCACCGGAAAGGGACAGGGTGGCAACACCATATATTTT
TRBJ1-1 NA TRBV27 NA CASSSFPPTEAFF TGTGCCAGCAGTTCTTTTCCTCCCACCGAAGCTTTCTTT
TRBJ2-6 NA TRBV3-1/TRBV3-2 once CASSQVSGANVLTF TGTGCCAGCAGCCAAGTCTCTGGGGCCAACGTCCTGACTTTC
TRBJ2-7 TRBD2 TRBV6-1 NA CASSEIRTSGEFQQYF TGTGCCAGCAGTGAGATCCGGACTAGCGGGGAATTCCAGCAGTACTTC
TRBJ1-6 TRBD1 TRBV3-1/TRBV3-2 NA CASSHWDRRNSPLHF TGTGCCAGCAGCCATTGGGACAGGCGTAATTCACCCCTCCACTTT
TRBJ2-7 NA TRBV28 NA CASSFSGLMSHEQYF TGTGCCAGCAGTTTTTCAGGGCTGATGAGCCACGAGCAGTACTTC
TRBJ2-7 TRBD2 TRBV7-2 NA CASSLGVPSGRIYEQYF TGTGCCAGCAGCTTAGGGGTTCCTAGCGGGAGGATTTACGAGCAGTACTTC
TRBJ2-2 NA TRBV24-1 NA CATSEQGKDTGELFF TGTGCCACCAGTGAGCAGGGTAAGGACACCGGGGAGCTGTTTTTT
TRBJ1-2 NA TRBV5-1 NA CASSLARGVNYGYTF TGCGCCAGCAGCTTGGCGAGGGGGGTCAACTATGGCTACACCTTC
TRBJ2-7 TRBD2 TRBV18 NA CASSPGLARGYEQYF TGTGCCAGCTCACCGGGACTAGCGAGAGGGTACGAGCAGTACTTC
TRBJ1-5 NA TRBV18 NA CASSAAGGGQPQHF TGTGCCAGCTCGGCCGCCGGGGGCGGTCAGCCCCAGCATTTT
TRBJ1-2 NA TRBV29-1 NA CSVDRRGYGYTF TGCAGCGTAGATCGACGGGGATATGGCTACACCTTC
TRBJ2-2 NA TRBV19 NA CASSRLEANTGELFF TGTGCCAGTAGTCGACTAGAAGCGAACACCGGGGAGCTGTTTTTT
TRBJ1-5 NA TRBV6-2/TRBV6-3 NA CASSYLSRAQHF TGTGCCAGCAGTTACTTATCTCGAGCCCAGCATTTT
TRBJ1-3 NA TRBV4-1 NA CASSQAGNTIYF TGCGCCAGCAGCCAAGCCGGAAACACCATATATTTT
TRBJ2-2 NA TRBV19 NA CASSGQHDTGELFF TGTGCCAGTTCGGGGCAGCATGACACCGGGGAGCTGTTTTTT
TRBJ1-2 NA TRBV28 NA CASSGIGGAGYGYTF TGTGCCAGCAGTGGGATTGGTGGAGCTGGCTATGGCTACACCTTC
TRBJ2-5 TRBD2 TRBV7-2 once CASSSGLAGAQSETQYF TGTGCCAGCAGCTCGGGACTAGCGGGAGCCCAGTCAGAGACCCAGTACTTC
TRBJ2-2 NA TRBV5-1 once CASSLGSTGELFF TGCGCCAGCAGCTTGGGGAGTACCGGGGAGCTGTTTTTT
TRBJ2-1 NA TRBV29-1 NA CSVGGGQYGEQFF TGCAGCGTTGGGGGGGGCCAGTACGGTGAGCAGTTCTTC
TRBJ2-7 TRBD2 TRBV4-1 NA CASSHGPSGLYEQYF TGCGCCAGCAGCCATGGTCCTAGCGGGTTGTACGAGCAGTACTTC
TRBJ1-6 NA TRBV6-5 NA CASSFNRDPYNSPLHF TGTGCCAGCAGTTTTAACCGGGACCCCTATAATTCACCCCTCCACTTT
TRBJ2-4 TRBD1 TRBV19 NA CASSINRGWGKNIQYF TGTGCCAGTAGTATTAACAGGGGATGGGGCAAAAACATTCAGTACTTC
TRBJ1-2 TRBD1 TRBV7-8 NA CASSLGTGAGYTF TGTGCCAGCAGCTTAGGGACAGGGGCTGGCTACACCTTC
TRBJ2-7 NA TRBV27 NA CASRSTGRWGYEQYF TGTGCCAGCCGGTCGACGGGTCGATGGGGTTACGAGCAGTACTTC
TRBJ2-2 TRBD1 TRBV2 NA CASSTRTGDTGELFF TGTGCCAGCAGTACACGGACAGGGGACACCGGGGAGCTGTTTTTT
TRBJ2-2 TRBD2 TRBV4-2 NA CASSRTSGSLNTGELFF TGTGCCAGCAGCAGGACTAGCGGAAGTTTAAACACCGGGGAGCTGTTTTTT
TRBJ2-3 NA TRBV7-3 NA CASSLRILDTQYF TGTGCCAGCAGCTTACGCATCTTGGATACGCAGTATTTT
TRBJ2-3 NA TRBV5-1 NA CASRPGPTSSTDTQYF TGCGCCAGCAGACCCGGACCCACCTCTAGCACAGATACGCAGTATTTT
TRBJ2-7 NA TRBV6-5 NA CATTWGGYEQYF TGTGCCACCACCTGGGGAGGCTACGAGCAGTACTTC
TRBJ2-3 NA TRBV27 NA CASSLYRDGGGTDTQYF TGTGCCAGCAGTTTATACCGGGACGGTGGGGGCACAGATACGCAGTATTTT
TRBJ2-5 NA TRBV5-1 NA CASSLEGRQETQYF TGCGCCAGCAGCTTGGAGGGCCGCCAAGAGACCCAGTACTTC
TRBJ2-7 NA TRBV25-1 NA CASSEYGTEPYEQYF TGTGCCAGCAGTGAATACGGGACGGAGCCCTACGAGCAGTACTTC